This TCR beta chain stems from a study of CXCR3-negative and CXCR3-positive naive CD8 T cells. Study-level information: TRB reads totalled about 140 million, about 1.5 +/- 0.3 million per library.

CD45RO-CCR7+CD27+CD95- cells counted as naive CD8+ T cells. Study results and limitations: TRB CDR3s of CXCR3-positive naive cells were more hydrophobic than those of CXCR3-negative naive cells.

Measured by frequency, this clonotype is medium-sized (0.01 to 0.1%). Its antigen is unknown. This CDR3 is 14 amino acids long. Germline V CDR1 and CDR2: SQVTM, ANQGSEA. The libraries of TRB cDNA were constructed through 5' RACE using UMI labels. One entry per CDR3 protein, without DNA, is what TCRdb gives after re-calling the 5' RACE reads. Its table records roughly 5,100 distinct CDR3 sequences. This chain connects TRBV29-1 to TRBJ2-4. This TCR came from a human donor in good health. Some clones in this sample may be carry-over from other donors' samples. Sequencing was done on a sample of naive CXCR3+ CD8+ T cells from blood. The subset was: CD45RO-CCR7+CD27+CD95- naive CD8+ T cells expressing CXCR3 (TNR3+). The CDR3 protein is CSVEGEWAKNIQYF.